These T cell receptor beta chains were read from a single sample in a study of cytomegalovirus exposure and HLA in healthy donors. The table came from immunoSEQ multiplex PCR; TCRdb's copy has only in-frame clones and leaves some out. This repertoire includes some 200,000 clones. The sequencing sample was made of PBMCs. Every receptor here comes from a boy between 10 and 17 years old in good health and CMV-seronegative. The CDR3 runs from the conserved cysteine through the conserved F or W. The D gene is left open where the match is weak.

V: TRBV28; J: TRBJ1-2; D: TRBD1; CDR3: CASLVGTGVGYTF
V: TRBV19; J: TRBJ1-1; D: -; CDR3: CASTVGGQYTEAFF
V: TRBV19; J: TRBJ1-5; D: -; CDR3: CASSASRAIDSNQPQHF
V: TRBV27; J: TRBJ2-1; D: -; CDR3: CASSSGTALREQFF
V: TRBV5-6; J: TRBJ1-2; D: -; CDR3: CASSLVGQNYGYTF
V: TRBV30; J: TRBJ2-7; D: -; CDR3: CAWSVTIQYEQYF
V: TRBV7-3; J: TRBJ2-1; D: TRBD2; CDR3: CASSLSRGGLGEQFF
V: TRBV9; J: TRBJ2-7; D: TRBD1; CDR3: CASSVEQGSGISEQYF
V: TRBV30; J: TRBJ2-5; D: TRBD1; CDR3: CAWDRDKETQYF
V: TRBV7-8; J: TRBJ2-2; D: TRBD2; CDR3: CASSLVAGGAGELFF
V: TRBV30; J: TRBJ2-7; D: TRBD1; CDR3: CAGRRTGFFPEQYF
V: TRBV5-6; J: TRBJ2-7; D: TRBD2; CDR3: CASSRLAGDSYEQYF
V: TRBV18; J: TRBJ2-7; D: TRBD1; CDR3: CASSPAATGGVYEQYF
V: TRBV2; J: TRBJ1-2; D: -; CDR3: CASSPGRGDYGYTF
V: TRBV19; J: TRBJ1-1; D: -; CDR3: CASSIWEWTEAFF
V: TRBV14; J: TRBJ1-2; D: TRBD1; CDR3: CASSPFTGVYGYTF
V: TRBV2; J: TRBJ2-7; D: -; CDR3: CASSSYEQYF
V: TRBV5-1; J: TRBJ2-7; D: -; CDR3: CASSRSQLETYEQYF
V: TRBV30; J: TRBJ2-7; D: TRBD2; CDR3: CAWIPRRGGSYEQYF
V: TRBV6-5; J: TRBJ1-5; D: -; CDR3: CASSGRRNQPQHF
V: TRBV4-1; J: TRBJ1-5; D: -; CDR3: CASSQGQGNQPQHF
V: TRBV18; J: TRBJ2-7; D: TRBD1; CDR3: CASSPTRTGGTYEQYF
V: TRBV19; J: TRBJ1-4; D: -; CDR3: CASTLARAGEKLFF
V: TRBV18; J: TRBJ2-2; D: TRBD1; CDR3: CASSPPPGTGFGNTGELFF
V: TRBV10-1; J: TRBJ1-2; D: TRBD1; CDR3: CASSQGALGGGYTF
V: TRBV7-9; J: TRBJ2-5; D: -; CDR3: CASSPTPWEYQETQYF
V: TRBV25-1; J: TRBJ2-5; D: TRBD1; CDR3: CASSPRGRAYQETQYF
V: TRBV7-9; J: TRBJ1-1; D: TRBD1; CDR3: CASSWRTGNTEAFF
V: TRBV6-6; J: TRBJ1-2; D: TRBD1; CDR3: CASRVGQGDYGYTF
V: TRBV27; J: TRBJ1-5; D: -; CDR3: CASSLRENQPQHF
V: TRBV27; J: TRBJ1-6; D: -; CDR3: CASSYIQKDNSPLHF
V: TRBV7-7; J: TRBJ2-5; D: TRBD1; CDR3: CASSAGQGAKETQYF
V: TRBV4-2; J: TRBJ1-1; D: -; CDR3: CASSQRGAGNTEAFF
V: TRBV28; J: TRBJ1-2; D: TRBD1; CDR3: CASSLQGAMSSYTF
V: TRBV7-8; J: TRBJ1-2; D: TRBD1; CDR3: CASSSDRGGGYTF
V: TRBV5-1; J: TRBJ2-7; D: TRBD1; CDR3: CASSFVGTGGNEQYF
V: TRBV10-1; J: TRBJ2-1; D: -; CDR3: CASSGGVNEQFF
V: TRBV29-1; J: TRBJ1-2; D: TRBD1; CDR3: CSVRDSDYGYTF
V: TRBV30; J: TRBJ1-4; D: -; CDR3: CAWSLNEKLFF
V: TRBV2; J: TRBJ1-3; D: -; CDR3: CASSESGVRASSGNTIYF
V: TRBV6-5; J: TRBJ1-5; D: TRBD1; CDR3: CASSLRTGDQPQHF